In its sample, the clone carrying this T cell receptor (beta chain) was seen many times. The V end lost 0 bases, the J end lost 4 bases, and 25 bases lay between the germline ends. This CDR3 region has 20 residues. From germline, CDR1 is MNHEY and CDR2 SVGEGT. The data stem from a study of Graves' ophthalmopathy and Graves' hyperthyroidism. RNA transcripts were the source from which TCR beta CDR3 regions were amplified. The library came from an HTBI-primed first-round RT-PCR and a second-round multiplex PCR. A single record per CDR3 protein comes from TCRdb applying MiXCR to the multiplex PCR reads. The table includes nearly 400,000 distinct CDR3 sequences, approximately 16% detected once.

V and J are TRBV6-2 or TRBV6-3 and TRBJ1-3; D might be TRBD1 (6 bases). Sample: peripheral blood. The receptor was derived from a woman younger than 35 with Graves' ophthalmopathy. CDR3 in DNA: TGTGCCAGCAGTTACTCGAGGACCGGGGTGGGACATTCGTCAGGAAACACCATATATTTT. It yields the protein CASSYSRTGVGHSSGNTIYF.